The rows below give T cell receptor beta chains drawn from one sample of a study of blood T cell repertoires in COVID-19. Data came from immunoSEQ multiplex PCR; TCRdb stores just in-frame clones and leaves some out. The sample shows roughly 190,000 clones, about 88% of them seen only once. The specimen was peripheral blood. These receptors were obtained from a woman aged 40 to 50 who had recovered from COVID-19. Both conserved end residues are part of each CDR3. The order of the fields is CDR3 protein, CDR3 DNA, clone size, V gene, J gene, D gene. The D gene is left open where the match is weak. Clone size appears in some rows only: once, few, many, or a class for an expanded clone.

CDR3 protein: CASSAPSGFAYEQYF; CDR3 DNA: TGTGCCAGCAGTGCCCCTAGCGGCTTCGCCTACGAGCAGTACTTC; clone size: .; V gene: TRBV6-1; J gene: TRBJ2-7; D gene: TRBD2
CDR3 protein: CASSQQGPLNEQYF; CDR3 DNA: TGTGCCAGCTCACAACAGGGACCTTTAAACGAGCAGTACTTC; clone size: .; V gene: TRBV18; J gene: TRBJ2-7; D gene: .
CDR3 protein: CASSLRGNQPQHF; CDR3 DNA: TGCGCCAGCAGCTTGAGAGGGAACCAGCCCCAGCATTTT; clone size: .; V gene: TRBV5-1; J gene: TRBJ1-5; D gene: .
CDR3 protein: CASSYANPGTGELFF; CDR3 DNA: TGTGCCAGCAGTTACGCAAACCCGGGCACCGGGGAGCTGTTTTTT; clone size: .; V gene: TRBV6-5; J gene: TRBJ2-2; D gene: .
CDR3 protein: CASSTATNGTSGRGEQYF; CDR3 DNA: TGTGCCAGCAGCACAGCCACAAATGGGACTAGCGGGAGAGGTGAGCAGTACTTC; clone size: .; V gene: TRBV21-1; J gene: TRBJ2-7; D gene: .
CDR3 protein: CASSPTSSGARDTQYF; CDR3 DNA: TGTGCCAGCAGCCCAACGTCATCAGGGGCTAGGGATACGCAGTATTTT; clone size: .; V gene: TRBV3-1/TRBV3-2; J gene: TRBJ2-3; D gene: .
CDR3 protein: CASSLGGFVENQPQHF; CDR3 DNA: TGTGCCAGCAGCCTCGGGGGGTTCGTGGAAAATCAGCCCCAGCATTTT; clone size: .; V gene: TRBV7-8; J gene: TRBJ1-5; D gene: .
CDR3 protein: CASSKGDNNQPQHF; CDR3 DNA: TGTGCCAGCAGCAAGGGAGACAACAATCAGCCCCAGCATTTT; clone size: few; V gene: TRBV7-9; J gene: TRBJ1-5; D gene: .
CDR3 protein: CASSSSGGSYGYTF; CDR3 DNA: TGTGCCAGCAGCTCTTCAGGGGGCAGCTATGGCTACACCTTC; clone size: few; V gene: TRBV7-2; J gene: TRBJ1-2; D gene: TRBD1
CDR3 protein: CASSQDRTSGRVMDTQYF; CDR3 DNA: TGTGCCAGCAGCCAAGATCGAACTAGCGGGAGGGTTATGGATACGCAGTATTTT; clone size: .; V gene: TRBV4-2; J gene: TRBJ2-3; D gene: TRBD2
CDR3 protein: CASSQHPPGTGVSPLHF; CDR3 DNA: TGTGCCAGCAGCCAACACCCTCCCGGGACAGGGGTTTCACCCCTCCACTTT; clone size: .; V gene: TRBV7-8; J gene: TRBJ1-6; D gene: TRBD1
CDR3 protein: CASRQPTSYEQYF; CDR3 DNA: TGTGCCAGCAGACAACCCACCTCCTACGAGCAGTACTTC; clone size: .; V gene: TRBV6-6; J gene: TRBJ2-7; D gene: .
CDR3 protein: CASSLDHRGYGYTF; CDR3 DNA: TGTGCCAGCAGCTTAGATCACAGGGGCTATGGCTACACCTTC; clone size: .; V gene: TRBV7-2; J gene: TRBJ1-2; D gene: TRBD1
CDR3 protein: CASSGLAGIGEQFF; CDR3 DNA: TGTGCCAGCAGCGGACTAGCGGGAATCGGTGAGCAGTTCTTC; clone size: .; V gene: TRBV9; J gene: TRBJ2-1; D gene: TRBD2
CDR3 protein: CASSFIGHRSIQGEAFF; CDR3 DNA: TGTGCCAGCAGTTTCATAGGACACAGATCAATACAAGGGGAAGCTTTCTTT; clone size: .; V gene: TRBV27; J gene: TRBJ1-1; D gene: .
CDR3 protein: CASSQGAGERGQPQHF; CDR3 DNA: TGTGCCAGCAGCCAAGGGGCAGGGGAAAGGGGCCAGCCCCAGCATTTT; clone size: .; V gene: TRBV28; J gene: TRBJ1-5; D gene: .
CDR3 protein: CASTTRGAVYGYTF; CDR3 DNA: TGTGCCAGCACCACGCGGGGGGCCGTCTATGGCTACACCTTC; clone size: .; V gene: TRBV6-5; J gene: TRBJ1-2; D gene: .
CDR3 protein: CASSSGTSGYNEQFF; CDR3 DNA: TGTGCCAGCAGTTCGGGGACTAGCGGTTACAATGAGCAGTTCTTC; clone size: .; V gene: TRBV27; J gene: TRBJ2-1; D gene: TRBD2
CDR3 protein: CASRRTPNTGELFF; CDR3 DNA: TGTGCCAGCAGACGGACACCGAACACCGGGGAGCTGTTTTTT; clone size: .; V gene: TRBV27; J gene: TRBJ2-2; D gene: .
CDR3 protein: CASSLEGQGTEAFF; CDR3 DNA: TGCGCCAGCAGCTTGGAGGGACAGGGAACTGAAGCTTTCTTT; clone size: .; V gene: TRBV5-1; J gene: TRBJ1-1; D gene: TRBD1
CDR3 protein: CASSEDVYEAFF; CDR3 DNA: TGTGCCAGCAGTGAAGATGTATATGAAGCTTTCTTT; clone size: .; V gene: TRBV6-1; J gene: TRBJ1-1; D gene: .
CDR3 protein: CASSASLPGGNQPQHF; CDR3 DNA: TGTGCCAGCAGTGCCTCCTTGCCAGGGGGGAATCAGCCCCAGCATTTT; clone size: .; V gene: TRBV6-1; J gene: TRBJ1-5; D gene: TRBD1